The sequence of this TCR beta chain was determined in a study of control samples from healthy donors and cancer patients. The sample holds one count of this clone. Data came from immunoSEQ multiplex PCR; TCRdb stores just in-frame clones and leaves some out. The table lists 84,000 or so clones, roughly 84% of them singletons. This TCR was sampled from a man aged 60-69 years with head and neck cancer. Sequencing used PBMCs.

CDR3 loop: CASSGTGGSNQPQHF. CDR3 bases: TGTGCCAGCAGTGGTACAGGGGGGAGCAATCAGCCCCAGCATTTT. The genes are TRBV2 and TRBJ1-5; TRBD1 aligns across 8 bases. The CDR3 length is 15 residues. In germline, CDR1 is SNHLY, CDR2 FYNNEI. Germline trimming cut 4 bases from V and 1 base from J; bases unmatched to any gene: 3.